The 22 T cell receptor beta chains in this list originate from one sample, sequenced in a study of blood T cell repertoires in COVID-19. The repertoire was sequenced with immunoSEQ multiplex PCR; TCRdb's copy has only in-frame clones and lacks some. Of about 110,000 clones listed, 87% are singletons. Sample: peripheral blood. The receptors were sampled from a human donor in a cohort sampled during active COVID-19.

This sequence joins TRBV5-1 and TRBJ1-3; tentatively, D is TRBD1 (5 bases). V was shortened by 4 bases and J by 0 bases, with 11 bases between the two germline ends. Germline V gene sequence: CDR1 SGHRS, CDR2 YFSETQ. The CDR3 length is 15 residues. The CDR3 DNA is TGCGCCAGCAGCCCCACCGGGGGCTCTGGAAACACCATATATTTT. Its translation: CASSPTGGSGNTIYF.

This CDR3 reads CASSPRSGQGFGNTIYF. CDR3 nucleotide sequence: TGTGCCAGCTCACCGCGATCCGGGCAGGGCTTTGGAAACACCATATATTTT. The chain links TRBV18 to TRBJ1-3; D is perhaps TRBD1 (5 bases). The CDR3 has 17 amino acids. V was pared by 3 bases and J by 3 bases, with 18 bases between. Per germline, CDR1 KGHSH and CDR2 LQKENI.

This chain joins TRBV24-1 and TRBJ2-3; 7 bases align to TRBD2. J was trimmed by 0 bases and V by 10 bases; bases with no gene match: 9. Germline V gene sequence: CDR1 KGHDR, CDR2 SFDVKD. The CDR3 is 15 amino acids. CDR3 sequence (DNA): TGTGCCACTTCCTTCGGGAGGAGAAGCACAGATACGCAGTATTTT. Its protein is CATSFGRRSTDTQYF.

The CDR3 here is CASSLAPTGAIAKNIQYF. The CDR3 DNA is TGTGCCAGCAGTTTAGCCCCGACAGGGGCAATAGCCAAAAACATTCAGTACTTC. This chain joins TRBV27 and TRBJ2-4; 8 bases map to TRBD1. Germline assignment: CDR1 MNHEY and CDR2 SMNVEV (reference sequence). The CDR3 covers 18 residues. V dropped 2 bases and J dropped 0; count of bases not matched to a gene: 9.

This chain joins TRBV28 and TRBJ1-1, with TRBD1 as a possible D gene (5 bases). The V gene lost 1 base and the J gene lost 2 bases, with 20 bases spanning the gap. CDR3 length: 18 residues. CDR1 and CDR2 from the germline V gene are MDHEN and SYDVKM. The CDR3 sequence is CASSLLIRVGSGNTEAFF. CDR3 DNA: TGTGCCAGCAGTTTATTGATCAGGGTAGGGTCGGGCAACACTGAAGCTTTCTTT.

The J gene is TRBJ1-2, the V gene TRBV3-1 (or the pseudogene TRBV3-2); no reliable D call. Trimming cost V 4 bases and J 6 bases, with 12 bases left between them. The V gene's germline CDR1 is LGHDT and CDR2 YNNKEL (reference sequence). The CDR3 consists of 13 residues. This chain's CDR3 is CASSPVYRHGYTF. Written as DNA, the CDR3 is TGTGCCAGCAGCCCGGTGTACCGCCATGGCTACACCTTC.

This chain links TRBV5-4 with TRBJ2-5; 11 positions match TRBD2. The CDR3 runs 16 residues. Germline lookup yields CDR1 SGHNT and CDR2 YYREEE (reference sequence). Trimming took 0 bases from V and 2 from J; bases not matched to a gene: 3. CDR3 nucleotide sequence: TGTGCCAGCAGCTTGGGTAGCGGGGGGGGGCAAGAGACCCAGTACTTC. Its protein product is CASSLGSGGGQETQYF.

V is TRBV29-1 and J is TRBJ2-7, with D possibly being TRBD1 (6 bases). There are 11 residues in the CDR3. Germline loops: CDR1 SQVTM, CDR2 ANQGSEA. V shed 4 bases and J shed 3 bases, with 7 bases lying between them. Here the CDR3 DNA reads TGCAGCGTTGGGGACATCTACGAGCAGTACTTC. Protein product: CSVGDIYEQYF.

CDR3 region: CASTREQGNGYTF. The CDR3 DNA reads as TGCGCCAGCACCCGGGAACAGGGGAACGGCTACACCTTC. V and J are TRBV10-2 and TRBJ1-2, with 7 positions matching TRBD1. The V and J ends lost 7 bases and 8 bases, in that order; junction bases with no gene match: 10. The V gene's germline CDR1 is WSHSY and CDR2 SAAADI. CDR3 length: 13 residues.

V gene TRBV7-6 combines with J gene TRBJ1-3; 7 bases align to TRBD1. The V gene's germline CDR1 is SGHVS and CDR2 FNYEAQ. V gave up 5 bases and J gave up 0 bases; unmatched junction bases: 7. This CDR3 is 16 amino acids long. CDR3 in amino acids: CASSTGQLLSGNTIYF. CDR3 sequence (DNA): TGTGCCAGCAGCACGGGACAGCTGCTCTCTGGAAACACCATATATTTT.

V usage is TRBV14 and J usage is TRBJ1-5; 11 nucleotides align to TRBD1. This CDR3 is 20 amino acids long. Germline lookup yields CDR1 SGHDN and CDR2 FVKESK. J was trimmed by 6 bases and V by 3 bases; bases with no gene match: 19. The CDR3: CASSQKKGGTGGLGSQPQHF. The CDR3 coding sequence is TGTGCCAGCAGCCAGAAGAAGGGCGGGACAGGGGGTCTGGGTAGTCAGCCCCAGCATTTT.

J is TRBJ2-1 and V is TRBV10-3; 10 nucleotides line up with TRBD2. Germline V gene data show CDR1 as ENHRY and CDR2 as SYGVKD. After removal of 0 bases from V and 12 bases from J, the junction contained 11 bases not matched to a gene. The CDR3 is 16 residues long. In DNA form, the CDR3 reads TGTGCCATCAGTGAGTCGTACGGGCTAGCGGGAGTTGTGCAGTTCTTC. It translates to CAISESYGLAGVVQFF.

The CDR3 region has the DNA TGCGCCACGAGCACTACAGGGGATTCGTATAGCAATCAGCCCCAGCATTTT. It is translated as CATSTTGDSYSNQPQHF. The V and J genes are TRBV10-2 and TRBJ1-5; 7 bases align to TRBD1. With V trimmed by 10 bases and J by 0 bases, 15 bases remained unmatched. This CDR3 is 17 amino acids long. The germline CDR1 and CDR2 sequences are WSHSY and SAAADI.

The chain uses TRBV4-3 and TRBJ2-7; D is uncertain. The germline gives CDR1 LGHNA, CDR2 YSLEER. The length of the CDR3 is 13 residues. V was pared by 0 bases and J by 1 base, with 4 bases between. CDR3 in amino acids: CASSQDMSYEQYF. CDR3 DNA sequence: TGCGCCAGCAGCCAAGACATGTCCTACGAGCAGTACTTC.

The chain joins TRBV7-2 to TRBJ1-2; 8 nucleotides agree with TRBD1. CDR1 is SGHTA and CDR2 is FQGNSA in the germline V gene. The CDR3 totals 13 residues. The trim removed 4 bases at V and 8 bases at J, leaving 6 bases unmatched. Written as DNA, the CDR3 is TGTGCCAGCAGCTACGGACAGGGACAAGGCTACACCTTC. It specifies CASSYGQGQGYTF.

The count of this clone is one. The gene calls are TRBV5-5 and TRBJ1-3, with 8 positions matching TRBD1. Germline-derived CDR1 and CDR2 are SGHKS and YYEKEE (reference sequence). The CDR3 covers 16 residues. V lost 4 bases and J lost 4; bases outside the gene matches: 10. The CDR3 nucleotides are TGTGCCAGCAGCCCTGAGGGACAGGCTGTGGGAAACACCATATATTTT. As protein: CASSPEGQAVGNTIYF.

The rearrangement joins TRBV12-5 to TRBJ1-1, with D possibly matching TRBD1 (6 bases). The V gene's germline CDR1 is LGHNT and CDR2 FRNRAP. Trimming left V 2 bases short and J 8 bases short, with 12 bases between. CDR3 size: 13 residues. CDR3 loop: CASGLSPDREAFF. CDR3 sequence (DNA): TGTGCTAGTGGTTTGTCCCCGGACAGAGAAGCTTTCTTT.

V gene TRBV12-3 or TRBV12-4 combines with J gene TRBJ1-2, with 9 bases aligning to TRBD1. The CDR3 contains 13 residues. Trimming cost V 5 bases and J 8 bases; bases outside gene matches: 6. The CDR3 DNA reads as TGTGCCAGCAGTGGCGGGACAGGGTGGGGCTACACCTTC. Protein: CASSGGTGWGYTF.

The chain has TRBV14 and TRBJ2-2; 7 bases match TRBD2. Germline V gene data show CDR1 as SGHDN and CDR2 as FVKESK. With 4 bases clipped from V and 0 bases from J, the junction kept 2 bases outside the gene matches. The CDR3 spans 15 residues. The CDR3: CASSRGLANTGELFF. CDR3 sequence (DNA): TGTGCCAGCAGCCGAGGACTAGCGAACACCGGGGAGCTGTTTTTT.

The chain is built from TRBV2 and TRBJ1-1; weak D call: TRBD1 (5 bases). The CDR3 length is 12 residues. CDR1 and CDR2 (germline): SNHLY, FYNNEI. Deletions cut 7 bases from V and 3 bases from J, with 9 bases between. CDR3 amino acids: CASKKGHTEAFF. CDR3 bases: TGTGCCAGCAAAAAGGGGCACACTGAAGCTTTCTTT.

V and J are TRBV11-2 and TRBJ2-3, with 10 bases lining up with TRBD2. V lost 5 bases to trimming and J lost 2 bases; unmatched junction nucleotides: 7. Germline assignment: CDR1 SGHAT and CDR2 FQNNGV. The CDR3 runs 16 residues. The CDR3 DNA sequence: TGTGCCAGCAGCCCACCGCTAGCGGGGGTCACAGATACGCAGTATTTT. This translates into CASSPPLAGVTDTQYF.

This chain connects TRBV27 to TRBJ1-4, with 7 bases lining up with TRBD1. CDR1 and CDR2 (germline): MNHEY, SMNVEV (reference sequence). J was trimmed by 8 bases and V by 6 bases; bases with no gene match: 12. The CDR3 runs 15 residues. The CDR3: CASSPTGVRGEKLFF. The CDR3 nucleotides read TGTGCCAGCAGCCCTACAGGGGTGCGAGGGGAAAAACTGTTTTTT.